This is a list of T cell receptor beta chains from one sample in a study of human T cells and chemical hapten exposure. TCRdb reprocessed the RACE reads with MiXCR, giving one entry per CDR3 protein. The sample contains roughly 380,000 distinct CDR3 sequences, about 4.4% of which appear only once. The source was whole blood, collected in connection with sensitization to the hapten diphenylcyclopropenone (DPC). The receptors shown here come from a woman aged 45-59 years with alopecia areata. Some clones in this sample may be carry-over from other donors' samples. Both conserved end residues are part of each CDR3. The order of the fields is V gene, clone size, D gene, CDR3 length, J gene, CDR3 DNA, CDR3 protein. The D gene is left open where the match is weak. Some rows mark clone size as missing; the rest say once, few, many or name a class of expanded clone.

>TRBV20-1|few|.|17|TRBJ2-4
TGCAGTGCTAGAGGGCAGGACGGATCTCTAGCCAAAAACATTCAGTACTTC
CSARGQDGSLAKNIQYF
>TRBV5-4|.|.|14|TRBJ1-1
TGTGCCAGCAGCTTGGAACAGATCAACACTGAAGCTTTCTTT
CASSLEQINTEAFF
>TRBV30|few|.|11|TRBJ1-1
TGTGCCTGGATAGGAAGACGGGAAACTTTCTTT
CAWIGRRETFF
>TRBV12-3/TRBV12-4|.|.|14|TRBJ1-6
TGTGCCAGCGGCCTGGGACTGGAGAATTCACCCCTCCACTTT
CASGLGLENSPLHF
>TRBV28|.|TRBD1|16|TRBJ1-6
TGTGCCAGCAGCCCCGATCGGGGACAGGGAAATTCACCCCTCCACTTT
CASSPDRGQGNSPLHF
>TRBV28|few|.|11|TRBJ2-7
TGTGCCAGCACAATAAGGGGGGAGCAGTACTTC
CASTIRGEQYF
>TRBV12-3/TRBV12-4|few|.|13|TRBJ1-2
TGTGCCAGCAGTTTTTTGGGGGTGGATGGCTACACCTTC
CASSFLGVDGYTF
>TRBV6-5|many|TRBD1|16|TRBJ2-5
TGTGCCAGCAGTTCCCCACGGACAGGGGGCGGAGAGACCCAGTACTTC
CASSSPRTGGGETQYF
>TRBV9|.|.|15|TRBJ2-3
TGTGCCAGCAGCGTAGGAGCAGGTCTCTCAGATACGCAGTATTTT
CASSVGAGLSDTQYF
>TRBV5-1|few|TRBD1|15|TRBJ1-1
TGCGCCAGCAGCCCTCAGGGACAGGGGGCCACTGAAGCTTTCTTT
CASSPQGQGATEAFF
>TRBV18|many|.|15|TRBJ2-7
TGTGCCAGCTCACCCCCGGCGAGCGGCCCCTACGAGCAGTACTTC
CASSPPASGPYEQYF
>TRBV25-1|few|.|15|TRBJ1-1
TGTGCCAGCAGTGAATTTGGCCGTCGGGACACTGAAGCTTTCTTT
CASSEFGRRDTEAFF
>TRBV4-1|many|.|14|TRBJ1-1
TGCGCCAGCAGCCAAGTGGAACTTAGTACTGAAGCTTTCTTT
CASSQVELSTEAFF
>TRBV4-3|.|.|13|TRBJ2-1
TGCGCCAGCAGCCAAGGCATAAAGGATGAGCAGTTCTTC
CASSQGIKDEQFF
>TRBV2|.|.|13|TRBJ1-1
TGTGCCAGCAGTGAAGCGCTTCAGGCCCCAGCTTTCTTT
CASSEALQAPAFF
>TRBV29-1|many|.|14|TRBJ1-1
TGCAGCGTTGGGCTGGTCGTGGCGAACACTGAAGCTTTCTTT
CSVGLVVANTEAFF
>TRBV13|.|TRBD2|16|TRBJ2-3
TGTGCCAGCAGCTTAGTGGCGGGAGGAACGCGAGATACGCAGTATTTT
CASSLVAGGTRDTQYF
>TRBV5-4|many|.|13|TRBJ2-1
TGTGCCAGCAGCTCCCCCCCTAGAGGTGAGCAGTTCTTC
CASSSPPRGEQFF
>TRBV12-3/TRBV12-4|many|.|17|TRBJ2-3
TGTGCCAGCAGTCCTCGGGGCGGGGGCCCTAGCACAGATACGCAGTATTTT
CASSPRGGGPSTDTQYF
>TRBV29-1|many|TRBD1|14|TRBJ2-7
TGCAGCGTTGTAATGGGACAGGTCACCTACGAGCAGTACTTC
CSVVMGQVTYEQYF
>TRBV10-1|few|TRBD1|17|TRBJ1-3
TGCGCCAGCAGTGAGCCCCGACAGGGGTACTATGGAAACACCATATATTTT
CASSEPRQGYYGNTIYF
>TRBV6-5|few|.|14|TRBJ1-6
TGTGCCAGCAGAGCAGGACAATTGGGTTCACCCCTCCACTTT
CASRAGQLGSPLHF
>TRBV12-3/TRBV12-4|many|.|16|TRBJ2-3
TGTGCCAGCAGGGGGCTGGTGCGGGCCGAGACAGATACGCAGTATTTT
CASRGLVRAETDTQYF
>TRBV5-1|many|TRBD1|15|TRBJ1-2
TGCGCCAGCAGCTTGGGACAGGGGGCGAGCTATGGCTACACCTTC
CASSLGQGASYGYTF
>TRBV12-3/TRBV12-4|many|.|15|TRBJ2-2
TGTGCCAGCAGTTTAAGGGGCGCGAACACCGGGGAGCTGTTTTTT
CASSLRGANTGELFF
>TRBV6-1|few|.|15|TRBJ1-5
TGTGCCAGCCTGAGTGGACCCTATAGCAATCAGCCCCAGCATTTT
CASLSGPYSNQPQHF
>TRBV20-1|many|.|13|TRBJ1-4
TGCAGTGCTCCGCAGGAAACTTATGAAAAACTGTTTTTT
CSAPQETYEKLFF
>TRBV29-1|.|.|13|TRBJ2-7
TGCAGCGTTGCCTGGGGGCGGCCCTACGAGCAGTACTTC
CSVAWGRPYEQYF
>TRBV10-3|many|.|15|TRBJ2-3
TGTGCCATCGGTCCATTAGGGGGGGGCACAGATACGCAGTATTTT
CAIGPLGGGTDTQYF
>TRBV7-8|few|.|15|TRBJ1-2
TGTGCCAGCAGCTTAGACCAGGTTCAGGCCTATGGCTACACCTTC
CASSLDQVQAYGYTF
>TRBV27|few|.|14|TRBJ2-5
TGTGCCAGCAGTTTATACGGGTACCAAGAGACCCAGTACTTC
CASSLYGYQETQYF
>TRBV29-1|few|TRBD1|13|TRBJ2-2
TGCAGTGCGACAGGGGCGAACACCGGGGAGCTGTTTTTT
CSATGANTGELFF
>TRBV6-2/TRBV6-3|.|.|17|TRBJ1-1
TGTGCCAGCAGTTCTCCTTTTTTTGGGGGATTGAACACTGAAGCTTTCTTT
CASSSPFFGGLNTEAFF